This T cell receptor beta chain was found in a study of blood T cell repertoires in COVID-19. Per the germline V gene, CDR1 is SGDLS and CDR2 is YYNGEE. With 4 bases clipped from V and 0 bases from J, the junction kept 6 bases outside the gene matches. The CDR3 has 15 residues. TCRdb's table, derived via immunoSEQ multiplex PCR, lists solely in-frame clones and lacks some. In the table there are almost 500,000 clones, more than 85% of which are singletons. The receptor's source is a woman in her sixties or seventies who had recovered from COVID-19. The rearrangement links TRBV9 to TRBJ1-2, with 7 positions matching TRBD1. Input material: PBMCs or T cells enriched from blood (not recorded which). As DNA, the CDR3 is TGTGCCAGCAGCCCAACAGGGGACTCTAACTATGGCTACACCTTC. This sequence encodes CASSPTGDSNYGYTF.